This T cell receptor (beta chain) was recorded in a study of OX40 agonist ivuxolimab in advanced cancers. The CDR3 sequence is 13 residues long. J lost 5 bases, V lost 8 bases, and 7 bases had no gene match. Germline CDR1 is MGHDK and CDR2 is SYGVNS. Clones were read by immunoSEQ multiplex PCR, and TCRdb kept only the in-frame ones, dropping some. The data hold approximately 120,000 clones, with 92% observed a single time. This clone was detected a few times. The V gene is TRBV25-1, the J gene TRBJ1-2; 8 bases align to TRBD1. The sequence was collected from an adult with an advanced solid tumor such as melanoma, head and neck, liver or kidney cancer. Specimen: CD4+ or CD8+ T cells sorted from blood, collected in a trial of the OX40 agonist ivuxolimab. The CDR3 loop reads CASSTGTGYGYTF. CDR3 DNA: TGTGCCAGCTCCACCGGGACAGGATATGGCTACACCTTC.